The 19 T cell receptor beta chains below were found in one sample sequenced in a study of cytomegalovirus exposure and HLA in healthy donors. Use of 60 Vbeta and 13 Jbeta primers characterized the PCR. Libraries were prepared by immunoSEQ multiplex PCR; TCRdb keeps only in-frame clonotypes and omits some of them. The repertoire consists of about 190,000 clones, with around 85% occurring once and the leading ten covering 6.3%. Sequenced input: PBMCs. The origin of the receptors is a man aged 35 to 55 in good health and CMV-seropositive.

This clone turned up a few times. The rearrangement links TRBV21-1 to TRBJ1-2; the D call TRBD1 from the table was never checked on the DNA. TRBV21-1 is noted as a pseudogene. The length of the CDR3 is 14 residues. CDR3 amino acids: CASSKGMDRPGYTF. Written as DNA, the CDR3 is TGTGCCAGCAGCAAAGGGATGGACAGGCCTGGCTACACCTTC.

This clone was observed a handful of times. This chain links TRBV4-3 with TRBJ1-5, with D perhaps TRBD1 (6 bases). The CDR3 runs 14 residues. CDR1 and CDR2 (germline): LGHNA, YSLEER. V lost 3 bases to trimming and J lost 3 bases, with 9 bases between them. The CDR3 sequence: CASSQNRANQPQHF. As DNA, the CDR3 is TGCGCCAGCAGCCAGAACAGGGCCAATCAGCCCCAGCATTTT.

V is TRBV19 and J is TRBJ1-1, with D perhaps matching TRBD1 (5 bases). Trimming removed 3 bases from V and 4 bases from J, with 12 bases in between. CDR1 LNHDA and CDR2 SQIVND come from the germline V gene (reference sequence). There are 14 residues in the CDR3. CDR3 DNA: TGTGCCAGTAGTATTCCCTTTGGGGCCACTGAAGCTTTCTTT. This encodes CASSIPFGATEAFF.

The table lists this clone with a count of one. The V call is TRBV25-1, the J call TRBJ2-7, with D unclear. CDR1 and CDR2 from the germline V gene are MGHDK and SYGVNS. Deletions cut 7 bases from V and 4 bases from J, with 8 bases between. The CDR3 has 11 amino acids. The CDR3 loop reads CASTRLYEQYF. In DNA form, the CDR3 reads TGTGCCAGCACTAGACTTTACGAGCAGTACTTC.

This chain uses TRBV28 with TRBJ2-2; the match to TRBD1 covers 8 bases. The CDR3 is 14 residues long. Germline V gives CDR1 MDHEN, CDR2 SYDVKM. With 4 bases clipped from V and 6 bases from J, the junction kept 4 bases outside the gene matches. CDR3 residues: CASSSTGESGELFF. CDR3 bases: TGTGCCAGCAGTTCGACAGGGGAGTCCGGGGAGCTGTTTTTT.

The genes are TRBV5-6 and TRBJ2-1; tentative D call: TRBD1 (6 bases). Trimming took 6 bases from V and 7 from J, leaving 17 bases between them. CDR3 length: 14 amino acids. CDR1 SGHDT and CDR2 YYEEEE come from the germline V gene. CDR3 amino acids: CASNPGHFPNEQFF. The CDR3 DNA reads as TGTGCCAGCAATCCGGGACACTTCCCAAATGAGCAGTTCTTC.

V gene TRBV5-1 combines with J gene TRBJ2-5, with 8 bases matching TRBD1. With V trimmed by 4 bases and J by 1 base, 12 bases remained unmatched. CDR3 size: 17 residues. From germline, CDR1 is SGHRS and CDR2 YFSETQ. The CDR3 sequence is CASSVSLAGGLQETQYF. The DNA of the CDR3 is TGCGCCAGCAGCGTGTCGTTGGCAGGGGGCCTCCAAGAGACCCAGTACTTC.

The genes are TRBV7-8 and TRBJ1-1; no definite D call. V lost 1 base to trimming and J lost 11 bases, with 8 bases between them. The CDR3 totals 11 residues. In germline, CDR1 is SGHVS, CDR2 FQNEAQ. The CDR3 DNA sequence: TGTGCCAGCAGCTTAGGAGGGATGGCTTTCTTT. Translated, it gives CASSLGGMAFF. Supplemented by reference TRBV7-8 and TRBJ1-1, the full variable domain reads GAGVSQSPRYKVAKRGQDVALRCDPISGHVSLFWYQQALGQGPEFLTYFQNEAQLDKSGLPSDRFFAERPEGSVSTLKIQRTQQEDSAVYLCASSLGGMAFFGQGTRLTVV.

This clone has more than one count but fewer than ten. This chain uses TRBV27 with TRBJ2-7, with a weak D call TRBD2 (5 bases). The germline gives CDR1 MNHEY, CDR2 SMNVEV (reference sequence). The CDR3 is 13 residues long. With 1 base removed from V and 7 bases from J, the gap between germline ends came to 11 bases. CDR3 nucleotide sequence: TGTGCCAGCAGTTTATATGAGGGTAGGGAGCAGTACTTC. This sequence encodes CASSLYEGREQYF.

As concerns this clone: Other DNA sequences in this sample translate to the same CDR3. The gene calls are TRBV7-9 and TRBJ2-1; 10 bases map to TRBD2. The CDR3 sequence is 15 residues long. J lost 3 bases, V lost 8 bases, and 7 bases had no gene match. The germline V gene encodes CDR1 SEHNR and CDR2 FQNEAQ (reference sequence). Written as DNA, the CDR3 is TGTGCCAGCGCAACCGGACTAGCGGACTACAATGAGCAGTTCTTC. It translates to CASATGLADYNEQFF.

J is TRBJ1-2 and V is TRBV19; maybe TRBD1 (6 bases). The CDR3 runs 16 residues. V dropped 8 bases and J dropped 4 bases, with 23 bases sitting between them. Germline CDR1 reads LNHDA; CDR2 reads SQIVND (reference sequence). The CDR3 spells CASYPTTGSGPYGYTF. CDR3 in DNA: TGTGCCAGTTATCCAACTACAGGGAGTGGGCCCTATGGCTACACCTTC.

The chain joins TRBV4-1 to TRBJ2-7; D perhaps matches TRBD2 (5 bases). V was clipped by 0 bases and J by 13 bases, with 10 bases between them. The germline V gene encodes CDR1 MGHRA and CDR2 YSYEKL. CDR3 size: 11 residues. CDR3 residues: CASSQDQRSYF. In DNA form, the CDR3 reads TGCGCCAGCAGCCAAGATCAGCGGAGCTACTTC.

In this sample, this clone turned up many times. V and J are TRBV5-6 and TRBJ1-4; 7 bases are a match to TRBD1. J lost 14 bases, V lost 3 bases, and 7 bases had no gene match. The CDR3 has 12 residues. Germline loops: CDR1 SGHDT, CDR2 YYEEEE. The CDR3 region has the DNA TGTGCCAGCAGCTGGACAGGCCGTGAGCTGTTTTTT. Translating gives CASSWTGRELFF. Full variable domain (outside the CDR3, taken from reference TRBV5-6 and TRBJ1-4): DAGVTQSPTHLIKTRGQQVTLRCSPKSGHDTVSWYQQALGQGPQFIFQYYEEEERQRGNFPDRFSGHQFPNYSSELNVNALLLGDSALYLCASSWTGRELFFGSGTQLSVL.

The gene calls are TRBV9 and TRBJ1-5; 7 bases are a match to TRBD1. The CDR3 totals 16 residues. Germline loops: CDR1 SGDLS, CDR2 YYNGEE. The J segment lost 2 bases and the V segment lost 1 base, leaving 6 bases of the junction unmatched. For the CDR3, the DNA is TGTGCCAGCAGCGTAATTAACAGGGGTGGCAATCAGCCCCAGCATTTT. It encodes CASSVINRGGNQPQHF.

Details on this clone: Other DNA sequences in this sample translate to the same CDR3. This chain joins TRBV5-1 and TRBJ2-3; possibly TRBD2 for D (5 bases). The CDR3 runs to 13 residues. CDR1 is SGHRS and CDR2 is YFSETQ in the germline V gene. Trimming stripped 0 bases from V and 5 bases from J, with 7 bases between. The CDR3 loop reads CASSLVRGDTQYF. The CDR3, as DNA: TGCGCCAGCAGCTTGGTACGGGGAGATACGCAGTATTTT.

CDR3 coding DNA: TGTGCCAGCGGCCTACAGGGGTTCGCGAGATTGAACACTGAAGCTTTCTTT. This sequence encodes CASGLQGFARLNTEAFF. The chain carries TRBV5-6 and TRBJ1-1; 7 bases agree with TRBD1. The CDR3 contains 17 residues. Germline loops: CDR1 SGHDT, CDR2 YYEEEE. V lost 7 bases and J lost 0; bases outside the gene matches: 15.

The CDR3 DNA reads TGCGCCAGCAGTCAGGGGGGCGCGAACACCGGGGAGCTGTTTTTT. Its translation is CASSQGGANTGELFF. V is TRBV4-1 and J is TRBJ2-2; D might be TRBD1 (7 bases). The CDR3 contains 15 residues. Germline V lookup: CDR1 MGHRA, CDR2 YSYEKL. V was shortened by 6 bases and J by 0 bases, with 11 bases between the two germline ends.

The chain has TRBV19 and TRBJ2-1; 11 nucleotides align to TRBD1. The germline CDR1 and CDR2 sequences are LNHDA and SQIVND (reference sequence). The J segment lost 2 bases and the V segment lost 6 bases, leaving 9 bases of the junction unmatched. CDR3 size: 17 residues. The CDR3 loop reads CASSSMRTGGAYNEQFF. The CDR3 DNA follows: TGTGCCAGTAGCTCAATGAGGACAGGGGGCGCCTACAATGAGCAGTTCTTC. Variable domain in full (rest from reference TRBV19 and TRBJ2-1): DGGITQSPKYLFRKEGQNVTLSCEQNLNHDAMYWYRQDPGQGLRLIYYSQIVNDFQKGDIAEGYSVSREKKESFPLTVTSAQKNPTAFYLCASSSMRTGGAYNEQFFGPGTRLTVL.

The J gene is TRBJ2-1, the V gene TRBV19; D possibly corresponds to TRBD2 (6 bases). Trimming left V 2 bases short and J 4 bases short, with 6 bases between. This CDR3 is built from 13 residues. Germline V gene lookup returns CDR1 LNHDA and CDR2 SQIVND (reference sequence). CDR3: CASSIRGYNEQFF. The CDR3 nucleotides read TGTGCCAGTAGTATACGGGGGTACAATGAGCAGTTCTTC.